What follows are 4 T cell receptor beta chains derived from one specimen sequenced in a study of blood T cell repertoires in COVID-19 (dated by TCRdb to the early 2020s). The library was made by the immunoSEQ multiplex PCR assay. The table was pulled from immuneACCESS by TCRdb, which kept in-frame rearrangements only. Such tables lose some clones; where checked, under half of the loss comes from unresolved V genes, and the rest has no known cause. For this sample the table gives about 84,000 clones, of which around 82% were detected only once. The ten largest make up 39% of the sample. The sequenced sample consisted of peripheral blood. These receptors came from a man aged 80 or over with active or convalescent COVID-19.

This CDR3 is CASSEGQTSLYGYTF. CDR3 in DNA: TGTGCCAGCAGTGAAGGACAGACCAGCCTCTATGGCTACACCTTC. The J gene is TRBJ1-2, the V gene TRBV2; D is perhaps TRBD1 (5 bases). CDR1 is SNHLY, CDR2 FYNNEI, per germline. The length of the CDR3 is 15 residues. The V and J ends lost 1 base and 4 bases respectively, with 13 bases between them.

The chain links TRBV15 to TRBJ1-1, with D maybe TRBD1 (5 bases). The CDR3 consists of 13 residues. CDR1 is LNHNV and CDR2 is YYDKDF in the germline V gene (reference sequence). Deletions cut 3 bases from V and 1 base from J, with 6 bases between. The CDR3 coding sequence is TGTGCCACCAGCAGGACAGAGAACACTGAAGCTTTCTTT. Its protein product is CATSRTENTEAFF.

The CDR3 spells CASSLAYEGGQPQHF. The DNA for the CDR3 is TGTGCCAGCAGCTTGGCCTATGAGGGAGGCCAGCCCCAGCATTTT. The chain has TRBV5-6 and TRBJ1-5; D remains unclear. This CDR3 comprises 15 residues. V gave up 0 bases and J gave up 7 bases, with 14 bases separating them. In germline, CDR1 is SGHDT, CDR2 YYEEEE.

This clone was seen only a few times. The chain couples TRBV29-1 to TRBJ1-5, with D uncertain. The germline gives CDR1 SQVTM, CDR2 ANQGSEA. V was trimmed by 6 bases and J by 6 bases, leaving 12 bases between them. This CDR3 has 12 residues. The CDR3 protein is CSVFGPGQPQHF. The CDR3 DNA reads as TGCAGCGTCTTCGGCCCAGGTCAGCCCCAGCATTTT.